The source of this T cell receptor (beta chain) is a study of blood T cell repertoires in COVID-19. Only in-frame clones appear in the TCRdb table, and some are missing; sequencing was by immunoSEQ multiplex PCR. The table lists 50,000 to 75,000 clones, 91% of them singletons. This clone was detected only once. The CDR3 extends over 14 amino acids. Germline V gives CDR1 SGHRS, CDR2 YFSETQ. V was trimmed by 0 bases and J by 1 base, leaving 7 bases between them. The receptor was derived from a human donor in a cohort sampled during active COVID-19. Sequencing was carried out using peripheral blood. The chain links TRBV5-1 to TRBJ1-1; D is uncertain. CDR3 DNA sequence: TGCGCCAGCAGCTTGGGTCCATCGAACACTGAAGCTTTCTTT. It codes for CASSLGPSNTEAFF.